This T cell receptor (beta chain) is drawn from a study of T cell repertoires in aging, cancer and after chemotherapy. Findings and caveats of the study: Loss of evenness, beyond lost richness, contributed to age-related TCR diversity decline in cancer patients. These repertoire data do not allow conclusions about immunological memory after chemotherapy. Age-matched healthy donors had significantly more diverse, less clonal blood TCR repertoires than untreated cancer patients. In each cancer cohort, median generation probability increased across chemotherapy, suggesting thymic output rebounded.

The V gene lost 7 bases and the J gene lost 7 bases, with 19 bases spanning the gap. The CDR3 runs to 14 residues. TRB rearrangements spanning V, D and J were amplified using mixed TRB-A/B primers. In TCRdb, the multiplex PCR reads were re-called with MiXCR into one record per CDR3 protein. The repertoire has about 2,000 distinct CDR3 sequences, 31% of them found once; the top ten carry about a third. Peripheral blood genomic DNA, not sorted cells or RNA, was the template. Comments on this clonotype: The antigen is not known.

The sample comprised blood. This receptor was obtained from a human donor in good health. This chain connects TRBV12-3 or TRBV12-4 to TRBJ1-1; a weak D match, TRBD1 (6 bases). The CDR3 sequence: CASTYNRDIGEAFF. The CDR3 DNA reads TGTGCCAGCACCTATAACAGGGATATAGGTGAAGCTTTCTTT.